This TCR beta chain appears in the sequencing data of a study of T cell clonotyping in hematopoietic cell transplantation. Notes on this clone: The target antigen is unknown.

Study-level results: Without cell sorting, CD4 versus CD8 contributions remain unresolved. At the given depth, recipient repertoires were over 95% de novo clonotypes. Graft donor and pretransplant recipient Inverse Simpson Index values predicted broader posttransplant TCR diversity.

Trimming pared 3 bases from V and 3 bases from J, leaving 6 bases between. The CDR3 is made up of 13 amino acids. Germline CDR1 reads SGHAT; CDR2 reads FQDESV (reference sequence). Here immunoSEQ multiplex PCR was the method, and the copy in TCRdb shows in-frame clones only, minus some. The sample holds just under 7,500 clones, 90% to 97% seen once. The chain combines TRBV11-1 with TRBJ1-5, with D unresolved. Material: PBMCs, obtained 30 days after allogeneic stem cell transplant. The TCR was taken from a male patient aged 40-55 years who had an allogeneic stem cell transplant from a related donor, so the T cells may come from the graft donor. Some clones in this sample may be carry-over from other donors' samples. CDR3 sequence: CASSFSPNQPQHF. The DNA for the CDR3 is TGTGCCAGCAGCTTCAGTCCCAATCAGCCCCAGCATTTT. The full variable domain, completed using reference TRBV11-1 and TRBJ1-5, is EAEVAQSPRYKITEKSQAVAFWCDPISGHATLYWYRQILGQGPELLVQFQDESVVDDSQLPKDRFSAERLKGVDSTLKIQPAELGDSAMYLCASSFSPNQPQHFGDGTRLSIL.